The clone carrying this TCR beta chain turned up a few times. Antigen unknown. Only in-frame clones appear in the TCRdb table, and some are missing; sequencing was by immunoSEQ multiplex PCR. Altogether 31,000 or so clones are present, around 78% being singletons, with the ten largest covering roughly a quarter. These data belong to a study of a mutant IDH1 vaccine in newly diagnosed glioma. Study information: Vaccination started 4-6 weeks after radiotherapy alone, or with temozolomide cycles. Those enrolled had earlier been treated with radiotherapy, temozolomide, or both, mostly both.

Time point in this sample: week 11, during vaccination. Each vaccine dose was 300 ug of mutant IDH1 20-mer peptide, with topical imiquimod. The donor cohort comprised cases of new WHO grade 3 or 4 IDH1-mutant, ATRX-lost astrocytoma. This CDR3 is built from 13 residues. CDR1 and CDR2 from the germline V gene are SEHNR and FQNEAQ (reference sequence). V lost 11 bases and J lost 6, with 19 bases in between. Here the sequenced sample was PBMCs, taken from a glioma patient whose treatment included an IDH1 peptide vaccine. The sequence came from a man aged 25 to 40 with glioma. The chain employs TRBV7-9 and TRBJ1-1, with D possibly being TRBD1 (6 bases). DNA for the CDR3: TGTGCCTGCAACCCCGGACAGCCAGCTGAAGCTTTCTTT. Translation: CACNPGQPAEAFF.